This TCR beta chain comes out of a study of identical twins. Overall study results and limits: Cord blood beta clonotypes that were abundant carried fewer insertions, and memory repertoires showed no such trend.

TCRdb re-called the 5' RACE reads with MiXCR, one entry per CDR3 protein. Of hundreds of thousands of distinct CDR3 sequences in the sample, around 8.6% were seen once. At least ten counts were recorded for this clonotype. Its antigen is undetermined. This CDR3 comprises 16 residues. CDR1 and CDR2 (germline): MNHEY, SVGEGT. J lost 1 base, V lost 5 bases, and 5 bases had no gene match. The same data also went into a second study, on yellow fever vaccine responses in identical twins.

Specimen: PBMCs. The rearrangement joins TRBV6-2 or TRBV6-3 to TRBJ2-2; 9 positions match TRBD2. The sequence was obtained from a woman between 18 and 29 years old in good health. Here the CDR3 DNA reads TGTGCCAGCAGTGGCACTAGCGGGCTGAACACCGGGGAGCTGTTTTTT. Its translation is CASSGTSGLNTGELFF.